These 3 T cell receptor beta chains were all obtained from the same sample, sequenced in a study of cytotoxic CD8 clonotypes in ibrutinib-treated CLL. Method: immunoSEQ multiplex PCR; TCRdb's copy keeps in-frame clones and lacks some. The data contain about 160,000 clones, about four fifths of them singletons. The source material was PBMCs, sampled after 12 months of ibrutinib treatment. The receptors were gathered from a human donor with chronic lymphocytic leukemia.

The rearrangement links TRBV4-3 to TRBJ2-2, with 10 bases matching TRBD2. The CDR3 length is 15 residues. The germline gives CDR1 LGHNA, CDR2 YSLEER. V was pared by 5 bases and J by 7 bases, with 7 bases of the junction left unmatched. CDR3 residues: CASSTSSGGYGELFF. The DNA of the CDR3 is TGCGCCAGCAGCACTTCTAGCGGGGGTTACGGGGAGCTGTTTTTT.

The chain links TRBV4-1 to TRBJ2-3; D uncertain. CDR3 length: 16 residues. The V gene lost 1 base and the J gene lost 2 bases, with 13 bases spanning the gap. Looked up from germline, CDR1 is MGHRA and CDR2 is YSYEKL. CDR3 nucleotides: TGCGCCAGCAGCCAAGTAAAACGGATTTTCACAGATACGCAGTATTTT. Encoded protein: CASSQVKRIFTDTQYF.

V usage is TRBV18 and J usage is TRBJ2-5; maybe TRBD2 (5 bases). This CDR3 spans 14 amino acids. The V gene lost 0 bases and the J gene lost 1 base, with 6 bases spanning the gap. Germline V lookup: CDR1 KGHSH, CDR2 LQKENI. The CDR3 protein is CASSPPGAQETQYF. The CDR3 nucleotides are TGTGCCAGCTCACCACCGGGAGCCCAAGAGACCCAGTACTTC.